This T cell receptor (beta chain) was profiled in a study of T cell repertoires in cytomegalovirus infection. Study-wide findings and caveats: CMV-specific HLA-C-restricted TCR beta clonotypes dominated the ex vivo response.

A single record per CDR3 protein comes from TCRdb applying MiXCR to the reads. This sample has a few hundred thousand distinct CDR3 sequences, with about 17% found just once. Germline lookup yields CDR1 MNHEY and CDR2 SMNVEV (reference sequence). The CDR3 has 13 amino acids. Deletions cut 5 bases from V and 11 bases from J, with 13 bases between. This clonotype showed up just once. What it recognizes is unknown. The sequence was collected from a human donor in good health (CMV status not recorded). Some clones in this sample may be carry-over from other donors' samples. This chain links TRBV27 with TRBJ1-6; no clear D gene. Sequencing was done on a sample of PBMCs. CDR3 amino acids: CASSGQRGTPLHF. The DNA for the CDR3 is TGTGCCAGCAGTGGGCAACGAGGAACACCCCTCCACTTT.